This T cell receptor beta chain was documented in a study of blood T cells in healthy people across ages. Points from the study as a whole: Older individuals had lower TCR beta diversity per million T cells (the decline was roughly linear). Strong correlation was found linking TCR beta diversity to naive T cell percentage.

This clonotype showed up just a few times. Its specificity is unknown. V dropped 2 bases and J dropped 8 bases, with 12 bases sitting between them. The germline V gene encodes CDR1 GTSNPN and CDR2 SVGIG (reference sequence). There are 12 residues in the CDR3. Combining a sample-barcoded 5' primer with a J-beta primer mix, a second PCR ran for roughly 6 to 12 cycles. TCRdb used MiXCR to reprocess the 5' RACE reads, holding one entry per CDR3 protein. The profile shows 1.5 million to 2 million distinct CDR3 sequences, about 32% of them singletons. This sequence originates from a woman in her twenties or thirties in good health. Sequencing input: blood. The V and J genes are TRBV30 and TRBJ1-2; TRBD1 might be the D (5 bases). CDR3 in amino acids: CAWSSGGGGYTF. The CDR3 nucleotides are TGTGCCTGGAGTTCCGGGGGAGGCGGCTACACCTTC.